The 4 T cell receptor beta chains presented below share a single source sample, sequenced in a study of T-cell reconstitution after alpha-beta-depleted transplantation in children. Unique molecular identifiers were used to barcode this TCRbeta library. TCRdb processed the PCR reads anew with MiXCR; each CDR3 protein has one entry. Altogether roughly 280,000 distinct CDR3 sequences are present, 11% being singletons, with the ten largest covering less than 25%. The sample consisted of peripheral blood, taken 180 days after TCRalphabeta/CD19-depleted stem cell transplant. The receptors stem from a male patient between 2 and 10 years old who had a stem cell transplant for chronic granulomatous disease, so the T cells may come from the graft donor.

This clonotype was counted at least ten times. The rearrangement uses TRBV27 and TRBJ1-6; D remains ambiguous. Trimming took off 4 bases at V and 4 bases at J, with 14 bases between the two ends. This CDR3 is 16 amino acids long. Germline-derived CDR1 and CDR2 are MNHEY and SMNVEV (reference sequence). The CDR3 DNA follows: TGTGCCAGCAGTTCATACCGCGGGGTTTATAATTCACCCCTCCACTTT. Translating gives CASSSYRGVYNSPLHF.

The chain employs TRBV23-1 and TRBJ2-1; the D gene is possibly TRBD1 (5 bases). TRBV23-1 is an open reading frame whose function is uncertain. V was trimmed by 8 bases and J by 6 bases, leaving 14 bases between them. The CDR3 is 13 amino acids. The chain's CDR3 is CASRPSTANEQFF. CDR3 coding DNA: TGCGCCAGCCGTCCTTCGACAGCCAATGAGCAGTTCTTC.

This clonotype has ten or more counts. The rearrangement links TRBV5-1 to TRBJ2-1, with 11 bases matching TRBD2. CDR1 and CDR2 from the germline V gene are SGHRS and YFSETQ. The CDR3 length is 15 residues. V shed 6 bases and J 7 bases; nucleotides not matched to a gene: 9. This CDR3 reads CASNPTSGSRNEQFF. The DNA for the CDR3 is TGCGCCAGCAACCCCACTAGCGGGAGCCGAAATGAGCAGTTCTTC.

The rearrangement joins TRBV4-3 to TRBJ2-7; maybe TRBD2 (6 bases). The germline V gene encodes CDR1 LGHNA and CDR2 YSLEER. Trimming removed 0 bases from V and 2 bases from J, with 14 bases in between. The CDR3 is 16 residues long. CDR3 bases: TGCGCCAGCAGCCAAGATAATGCGGGGTCAACCTACGAGCAGTACTTC. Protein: CASSQDNAGSTYEQYF.